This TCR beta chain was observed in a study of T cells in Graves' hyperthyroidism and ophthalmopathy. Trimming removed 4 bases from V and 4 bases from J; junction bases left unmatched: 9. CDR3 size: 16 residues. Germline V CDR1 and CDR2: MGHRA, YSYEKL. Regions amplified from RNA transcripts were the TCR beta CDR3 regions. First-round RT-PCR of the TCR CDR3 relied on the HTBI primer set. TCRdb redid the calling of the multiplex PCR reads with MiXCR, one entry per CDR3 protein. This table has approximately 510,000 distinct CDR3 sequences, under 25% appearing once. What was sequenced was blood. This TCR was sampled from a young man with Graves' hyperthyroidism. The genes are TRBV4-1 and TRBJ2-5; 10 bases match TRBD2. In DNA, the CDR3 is TGCGCCAGCAGCCGAGGGAGCGGGAGGGCCTTAGAGACCCAGTACTTC. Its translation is CASSRGSGRALETQYF.